This passage covers 5 T cell receptor beta chains from one sample sequenced in a study of blood T cell repertoires in COVID-19. TCRdb's table, derived via immunoSEQ multiplex PCR, lists solely in-frame clones and lacks some. The repertoire holds a few hundred thousand clones, with under 85% as singletons. The sample was peripheral blood. These receptors were collected from a man younger than 40 who had recovered from COVID-19.

The V and J genes are TRBV24-1 and TRBJ2-3; D is unclear. Deletions cut 3 bases from V and 4 bases from J, with 10 bases between. Germline V gene lookup returns CDR1 KGHDR and CDR2 SFDVKD. There are 14 residues in the CDR3. The CDR3 reads CATSDPLTADTQYF. The CDR3 DNA follows: TGTGCCACCAGTGATCCCCTAACTGCAGATACGCAGTATTTT.

The chain joins TRBV19 to TRBJ1-2; unclear D gene. The germline V gene encodes CDR1 LNHDA and CDR2 SQIVND (reference sequence). V gave up 3 bases and J gave up 1 base, with 6 bases separating them. This CDR3 has 13 residues. In DNA form, the CDR3 reads TGTGCCAGTAGTATCACTGGTAACTATGGCTACACCTTC. Translating it yields CASSITGNYGYTF.

The gene calls are TRBV5-1 and TRBJ1-1, with TRBD1 as a possible D gene (5 bases). This CDR3 is built from 14 residues. V lost 3 bases, J lost 3 bases, and 12 bases lay in between. The germline V gene has CDR1 SGHRS and CDR2 YFSETQ. The CDR3 DNA follows: TGCGCCAGCAGCTGGCGGGACGGAGACACTGAAGCTTTCTTT. Translated, it gives CASSWRDGDTEAFF. Full variable domain (outside the CDR3, taken from reference TRBV5-1 and TRBJ1-1): KAGVTQTPRYLIKTRGQQVTLSCSPISGHRSVSWYQQTPGQGLQFLFEYFSETQRNKGNFPGRFSGRQFSNSRSEMNVSTLELGDSALYLCASSWRDGDTEAFFGQGTRLTVV.

V is TRBV6-5 and J is TRBJ1-4, with 7 positions matching TRBD1. The CDR3 totals 13 residues. J was trimmed by 5 bases and V by 7 bases; bases with no gene match: 4. CDR1 and CDR2 from the germline V gene are MNHEY and SVGAGI. In DNA, the CDR3 is TGTGCCAGCACCTCGGGACAGAATGAAAAACTGTTTTTT. It codes for CASTSGQNEKLFF.

The chain links TRBV19 to TRBJ1-1; 11 bases are shared with TRBD1. CDR1 is LNHDA, CDR2 SQIVND, per germline (reference sequence). J was trimmed by 4 bases and V by 8 bases; bases with no gene match: 0. The length of the CDR3 is 12 residues. The CDR3 reads CASGTGGTEAFF. In nucleotides, the CDR3 is TGTGCCAGTGGGACAGGGGGCACTGAAGCTTTCTTT.